This TCR beta chain came from a study of shared clonotypes between healthy human individuals. The assay was immunoSEQ multiplex PCR, and TCRdb's table has in-frame clones only and misses some. The table lists nearly 750,000 clones, roughly 72% of them singletons, with less than 2% in the top ten. Trimming left V 0 bases short and J 3 bases short, with 2 bases between. This CDR3 is 13 amino acids long. The germline V gene has CDR1 KGHSY and CDR2 FQNENV. The specimen sequenced was memory CD4+ T cells sorted from blood. Noted subset: CD45RA-negative fraction. This receptor was taken from a woman aged 30 to 39 in good health. The chain employs TRBV16 and TRBJ2-2; D unresolved. The CDR3 nucleotides are TGTGCCAGCAGCCAATCGGACACCGGGGAGCTGTTTTTT. It encodes CASSQSDTGELFF.